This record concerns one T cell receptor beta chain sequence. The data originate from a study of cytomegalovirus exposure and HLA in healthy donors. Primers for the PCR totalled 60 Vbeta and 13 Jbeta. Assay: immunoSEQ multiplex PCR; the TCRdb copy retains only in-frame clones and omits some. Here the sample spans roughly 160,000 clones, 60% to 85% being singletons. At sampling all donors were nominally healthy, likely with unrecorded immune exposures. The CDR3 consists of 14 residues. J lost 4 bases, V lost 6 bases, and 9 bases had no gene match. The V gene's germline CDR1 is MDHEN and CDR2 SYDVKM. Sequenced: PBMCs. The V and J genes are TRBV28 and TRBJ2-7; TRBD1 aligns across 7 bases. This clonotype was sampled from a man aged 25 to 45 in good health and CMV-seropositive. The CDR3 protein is CASRVQGKSYEQYF. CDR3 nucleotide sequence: TGTGCCAGCAGGGTACAGGGGAAATCATACGAGCAGTACTTC. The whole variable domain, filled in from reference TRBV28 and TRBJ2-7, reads DVKVTQSSRYLVKRTGEKVFLECVQDMDHENMFWYRQDPGLGLRLIYFSYDVKMKEKGDIPEGYSVSREKKERFSLILESASTNQTSMYLCASRVQGKSYEQYFGPGTRLTVT.